The entry that follows covers one T cell receptor (beta chain) sequence. Its antigen is unknown. Germline V gives CDR1 DFQATT, CDR2 SNEGSKA (reference sequence). The CDR3 loop spans 11 amino acids. Trimming pared 3 bases from V and 9 bases from J, leaving 11 bases between. This entry is derived from a study of T-cell memory formation after mild COVID-19. As for the study in general: TCR clusters largely stayed donor specific.

5'RACE primed at constant segments yielded TCR alpha and TCR beta cDNA libraries bearing sample barcodes and UMIs. MiXCR, applied by TCRdb to the 5' RACE reads, yields one record per CDR3 protein. The table includes some 280,000 distinct CDR3 sequences, around 15% detected once. Broader study findings: Pre-infection memory contained some responding clones, which suggested that cross-reactive memory had joined. The CD4+ clones that contracted clustered mainly within CM and EM, and the CD8+ clones concentrated in EMRA.

This chain joins TRBV20-1 and TRBJ1-1; no definite D call. The receptor's source is a man between 18 and 35 years old who had mild COVID-19 (a few samples of this study predate the infection). Cell type and time point are not known. Input material: PBMCs or a T cell subset sorted from them (not recorded which). This chain's CDR3 is CSASAAAKAFF. CDR3 DNA: TGCAGTGCTAGTGCGGCAGCAAAAGCTTTCTTT.